This TCR beta chain is from a study of immune evolution from preneoplasia to lung adenocarcinoma. Trimming removed 7 bases from V and 2 bases from J, with 17 bases in between. The CDR3 covers 16 residues. The V gene's germline CDR1 is MDHEN and CDR2 SYDVKM. This clone has a single count. Only in-frame clones appear in the TCRdb table, and some are missing; sequencing was by immunoSEQ multiplex PCR. The table has roughly 5,400 clones, around 81% seen once. The TCR originated in a donor of 70 years or more with lung adenocarcinoma. Sample: FFPE adjacent normal lung tissue. The chain couples TRBV28 to TRBJ2-2; D is tentatively TRBD1 or TRBD2 (6 bases each). CDR3 sequence (DNA): TGTGCCAGCACTCAAACCGGGGGCGCTAACACCGGGGAGCTGTTTTTT. It encodes CASTQTGGANTGELFF.